This passage covers 6 T cell receptor beta chains from one sample sequenced in a study of T cell responses to AZD1222 COVID-19 vaccine. The data were produced by immunoSEQ multiplex PCR, yet TCRdb's version contains in-frame clones alone and is incomplete. This sample has tens of thousands of clones; over 85% occur once, and the top ten carry just under 5%. The starting material was peripheral blood, obtained on day 0 of AZD1222 vaccination. The receptors stem from an adult in good health.

The rearrangement joins TRBV18 to TRBJ2-5, with 11 bases lining up with TRBD2. CDR3 length: 15 residues. J was trimmed by 0 bases and V by 6 bases; bases with no gene match: 3. The germline V gene encodes CDR1 KGHSH and CDR2 LQKENI. CDR3 sequence: CASSKLAGDQETQYF. DNA of the CDR3: TGTGCCAGCTCCAAACTAGCGGGGGACCAAGAGACCCAGTACTTC. The entire variable domain, with the rest obtained from reference TRBV18 and TRBJ2-5, is as follows: NAGVMQNPRHLVRRRGQEARLRCSPMKGHSHVYWYRQLPEEGLKFMVYLQKENIIDESGMPKERFSAEFPKEGPSILRIQQVVRGDSAAYFCASSKLAGDQETQYFGPGTRLLVL.

This rearrangement joins TRBV10-2 to TRBJ2-5, with D unclear. Germline V gives CDR1 WSHSY, CDR2 SAAADI. With 4 bases removed from V and 1 base from J, the gap between germline ends came to 7 bases. The CDR3 totals 13 residues. The CDR3 sequence: CASSVTVQETQYF. The DNA of the CDR3 is TGCGCCAGCAGTGTGACTGTCCAAGAGACCCAGTACTTC.

This rearrangement joins TRBV5-3 to TRBJ1-6, with D maybe TRBD1 (6 bases). TRBV5-3 belongs to the ORF category, with a function that is uncertain. Trimming left V 4 bases short and J 3 bases short, with 14 bases between. CDR3 length equals 16 residues. The DNA of the CDR3 is TGTGCCAGAAGCACGAATACGGGACACTATAATTCACCCCTCCACTTT. Translating it yields CARSTNTGHYNSPLHF.

This clone appeared once. The V gene is TRBV6-5, the J gene TRBJ1-3, with D unclear. Between the trimmed V and J ends, which lost 5 bases and 4 bases, there was a span of 12 bases. The length of the CDR3 is 14 residues. Germline lookup yields CDR1 MNHEY and CDR2 SVGAGI. CDR3 DNA: TGTGCCAGCAGTCCCCGGGTTTTGGGAAACACCATATATTTT. This translates into CASSPRVLGNTIYF.

The rearrangement uses TRBV5-5 and TRBJ1-4; D is perhaps TRBD1 (6 bases). V lost 5 bases and J lost 0, with 11 bases in between. This CDR3 contains 15 residues. The germline V gene encodes CDR1 SGHKS and CDR2 YYEKEE (reference sequence). CDR3 loop: CASRRRQATNEKLFF. CDR3 in DNA: TGTGCCAGCAGAAGAAGACAGGCAACTAATGAAAAACTGTTTTTT.

The chain couples TRBV11-1 to TRBJ2-1; TRBD2 might be the D (6 bases). Trimming took off 2 bases at V and 5 bases at J, with 10 bases between the two ends. Per the germline V gene, CDR1 is SGHAT and CDR2 is FQDESV (reference sequence). The CDR3 sequence is 14 residues long. Here the CDR3 DNA reads TGTGCCAGCAGCTTAATGACGGGGGACAATGAGCAGTTCTTC. It is translated as CASSLMTGDNEQFF. Together with reference TRBV11-1 and TRBJ2-1, the CDR3 gives the full variable domain: EAEVAQSPRYKITEKSQAVAFWCDPISGHATLYWYRQILGQGPELLVQFQDESVVDDSQLPKDRFSAERLKGVDSTLKIQPAELGDSAMYLCASSLMTGDNEQFFGPGTRLTVL.